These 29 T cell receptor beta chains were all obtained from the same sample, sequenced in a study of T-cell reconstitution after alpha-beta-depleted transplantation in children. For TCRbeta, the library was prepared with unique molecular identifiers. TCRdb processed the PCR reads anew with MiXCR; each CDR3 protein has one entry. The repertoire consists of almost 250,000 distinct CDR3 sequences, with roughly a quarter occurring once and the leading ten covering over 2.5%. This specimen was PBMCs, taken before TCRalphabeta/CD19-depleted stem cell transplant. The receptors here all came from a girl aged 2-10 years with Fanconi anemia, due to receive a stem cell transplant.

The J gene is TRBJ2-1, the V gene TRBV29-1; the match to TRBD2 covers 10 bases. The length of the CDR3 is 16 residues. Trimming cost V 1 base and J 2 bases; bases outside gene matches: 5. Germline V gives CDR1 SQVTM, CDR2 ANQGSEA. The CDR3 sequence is CSVEGLLAGTYNEQFF. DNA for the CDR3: TGCAGCGTTGAAGGTCTACTAGCGGGGACCTACAATGAGCAGTTCTTC.

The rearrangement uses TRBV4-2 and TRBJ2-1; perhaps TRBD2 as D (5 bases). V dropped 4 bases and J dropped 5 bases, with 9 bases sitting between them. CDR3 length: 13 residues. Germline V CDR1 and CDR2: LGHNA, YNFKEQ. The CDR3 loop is CASSRGLDNEQFF. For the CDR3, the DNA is TGTGCCAGCAGCCGAGGACTGGACAATGAGCAGTTCTTC.

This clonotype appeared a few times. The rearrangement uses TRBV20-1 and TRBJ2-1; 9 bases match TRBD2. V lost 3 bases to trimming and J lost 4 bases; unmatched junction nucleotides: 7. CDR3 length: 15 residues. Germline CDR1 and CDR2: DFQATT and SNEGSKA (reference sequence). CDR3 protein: CSARHQAGGYNEQFF. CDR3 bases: TGCAGTGCTAGGCACCAAGCGGGGGGATACAATGAGCAGTTCTTC.

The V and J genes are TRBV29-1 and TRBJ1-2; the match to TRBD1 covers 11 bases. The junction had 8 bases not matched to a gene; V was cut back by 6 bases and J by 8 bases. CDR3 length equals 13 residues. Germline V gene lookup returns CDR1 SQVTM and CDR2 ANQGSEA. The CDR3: CSVLTGQGEGYTF. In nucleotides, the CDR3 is TGCAGCGTGCTTACGGGACAGGGGGAAGGCTACACCTTC.

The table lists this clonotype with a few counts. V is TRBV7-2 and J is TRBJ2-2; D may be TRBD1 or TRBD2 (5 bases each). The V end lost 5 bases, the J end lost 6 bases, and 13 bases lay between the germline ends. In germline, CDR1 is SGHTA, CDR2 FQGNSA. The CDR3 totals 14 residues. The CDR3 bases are TGTGCCAGCAGCCCATCTCGAGGGGCCGGGGAGCTGTTTTTT. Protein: CASSPSRGAGELFF. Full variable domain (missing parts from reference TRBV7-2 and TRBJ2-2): GAGVSQSPSNKVTEKGKDVELRCDPISGHTALYWYRQSLGQGLEFLIYFQGNSAPDKSGLPSDRFSAERTGGSVSTLTIQRTQQEDSAVYLCASSPSRGAGELFFGEGSRLTVL.

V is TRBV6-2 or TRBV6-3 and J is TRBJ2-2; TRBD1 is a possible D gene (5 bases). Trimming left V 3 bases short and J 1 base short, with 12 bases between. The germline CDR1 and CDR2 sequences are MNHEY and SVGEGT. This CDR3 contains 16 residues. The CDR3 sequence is CASSYSWQGNTGELFF. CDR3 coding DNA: TGTGCCAGCAGTTATAGTTGGCAGGGGAACACCGGGGAGCTGTTTTTT.

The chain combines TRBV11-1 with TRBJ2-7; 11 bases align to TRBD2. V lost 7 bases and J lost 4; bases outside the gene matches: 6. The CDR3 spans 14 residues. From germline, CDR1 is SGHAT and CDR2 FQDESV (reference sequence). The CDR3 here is CASTSWTSGYEQYF. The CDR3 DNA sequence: TGTGCCAGCACCTCCTGGACTAGCGGGTACGAGCAGTACTTC. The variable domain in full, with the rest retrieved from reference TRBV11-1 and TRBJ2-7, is EAEVAQSPRYKITEKSQAVAFWCDPISGHATLYWYRQILGQGPELLVQFQDESVVDDSQLPKDRFSAERLKGVDSTLKIQPAELGDSAMYLCASTSWTSGYEQYFGPGTRLTVT.

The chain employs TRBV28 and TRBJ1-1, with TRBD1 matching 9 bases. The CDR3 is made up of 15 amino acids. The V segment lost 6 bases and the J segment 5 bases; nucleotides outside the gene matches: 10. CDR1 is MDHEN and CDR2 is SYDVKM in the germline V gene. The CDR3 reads CASREYRGRNTEAFF. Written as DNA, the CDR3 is TGTGCCAGCAGGGAGTACAGGGGGCGGAATACTGAAGCTTTCTTT.

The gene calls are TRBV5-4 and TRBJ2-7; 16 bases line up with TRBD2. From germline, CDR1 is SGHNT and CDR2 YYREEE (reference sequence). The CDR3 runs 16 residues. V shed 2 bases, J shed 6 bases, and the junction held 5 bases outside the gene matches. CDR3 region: CASSLPGTSGRAEQYF. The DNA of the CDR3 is TGTGCCAGCAGCTTACCAGGGACTAGCGGGAGGGCCGAGCAGTACTTC. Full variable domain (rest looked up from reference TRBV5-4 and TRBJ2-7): ETGVTQSPTHLIKTRGQQVTLRCSSQSGHNTVSWYQQALGQGPQFIFQYYREEENGRGNFPPRFSGLQFPNYSSELNVNALELDDSALYLCASSLPGTSGRAEQYFGPGTRLTVT.

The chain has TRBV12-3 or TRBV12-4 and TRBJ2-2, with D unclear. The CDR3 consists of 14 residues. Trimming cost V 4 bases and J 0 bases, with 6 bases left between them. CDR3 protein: CASSYVTNTGELFF. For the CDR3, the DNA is TGTGCCAGCAGTTATGTTACGAACACCGGGGAGCTGTTTTTT.

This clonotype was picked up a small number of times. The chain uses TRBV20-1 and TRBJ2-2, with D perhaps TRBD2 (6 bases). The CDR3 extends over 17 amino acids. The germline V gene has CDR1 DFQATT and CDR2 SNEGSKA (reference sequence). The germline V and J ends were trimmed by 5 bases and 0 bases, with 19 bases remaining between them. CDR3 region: CSAWRWRGGANTGELFF. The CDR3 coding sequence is TGCAGTGCTTGGAGATGGCGGGGAGGCGCGAACACCGGGGAGCTGTTTTTT.

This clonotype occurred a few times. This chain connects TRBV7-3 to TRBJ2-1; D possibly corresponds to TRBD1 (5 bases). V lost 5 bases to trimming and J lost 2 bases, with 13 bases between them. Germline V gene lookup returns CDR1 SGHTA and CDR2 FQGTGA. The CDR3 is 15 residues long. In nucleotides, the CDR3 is TGTGCCAGCAGCCGGACACATCTAACCTACAATGAGCAGTTCTTC. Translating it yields CASSRTHLTYNEQFF. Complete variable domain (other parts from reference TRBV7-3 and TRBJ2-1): GAGVSQTPSNKVTEKGKYVELRCDPISGHTALYWYRQSLGQGPEFLIYFQGTGAADDSGLPNDRFFAVRPEGSVSTLKIQRTERGDSAVYLCASSRTHLTYNEQFFGPGTRLTVL.

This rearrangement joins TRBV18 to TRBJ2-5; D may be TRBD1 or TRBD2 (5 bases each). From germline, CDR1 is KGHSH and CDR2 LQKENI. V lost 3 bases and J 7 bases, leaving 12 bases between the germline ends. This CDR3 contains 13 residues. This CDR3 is CASSPKLGTTQYF. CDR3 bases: TGTGCCAGCTCACCGAAACTTGGGACGACCCAGTACTTC. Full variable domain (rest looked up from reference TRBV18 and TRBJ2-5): NAGVMQNPRHLVRRRGQEARLRCSPMKGHSHVYWYRQLPEEGLKFMVYLQKENIIDESGMPKERFSAEFPKEGPSILRIQQVVRGDSAAYFCASSPKLGTTQYFGPGTRLLVL.

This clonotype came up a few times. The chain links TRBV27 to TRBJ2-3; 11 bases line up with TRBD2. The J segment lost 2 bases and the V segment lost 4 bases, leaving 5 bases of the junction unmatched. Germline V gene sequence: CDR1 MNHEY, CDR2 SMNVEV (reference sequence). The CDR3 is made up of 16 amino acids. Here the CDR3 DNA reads TGTGCCAGCAGTTGGGGACTAGCGGACAACACAGATACGCAGTATTTT. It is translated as CASSWGLADNTDTQYF.

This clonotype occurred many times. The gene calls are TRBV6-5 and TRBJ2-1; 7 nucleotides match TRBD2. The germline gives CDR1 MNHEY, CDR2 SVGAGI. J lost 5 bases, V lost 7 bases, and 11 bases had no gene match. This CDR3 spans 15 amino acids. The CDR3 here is CASTYKSGAHNEQFF. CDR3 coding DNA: TGTGCCAGCACCTACAAAAGCGGGGCACACAATGAGCAGTTCTTC.

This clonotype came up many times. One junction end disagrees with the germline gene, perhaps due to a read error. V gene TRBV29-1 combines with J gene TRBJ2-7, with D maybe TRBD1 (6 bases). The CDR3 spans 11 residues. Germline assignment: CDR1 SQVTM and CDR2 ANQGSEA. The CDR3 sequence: CSVEQQGLYFF. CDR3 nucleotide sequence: TGCAGCGTTGAACAACAGGGTCTTTACTTCTTC.

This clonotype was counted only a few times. In DNA, the CDR3 is TGTGCCACCAGCAGGGAACGCGACGATAGCAATCAGCCCCAGCATTTT. Translating it yields CATSRERDDSNQPQHF. V is TRBV15 and J is TRBJ1-5, with no clear D. The CDR3 consists of 16 residues. Trimming pared 3 bases from V and 0 bases from J, leaving 12 bases between. CDR1 and CDR2 (germline): LNHNV, YYDKDF (reference sequence).

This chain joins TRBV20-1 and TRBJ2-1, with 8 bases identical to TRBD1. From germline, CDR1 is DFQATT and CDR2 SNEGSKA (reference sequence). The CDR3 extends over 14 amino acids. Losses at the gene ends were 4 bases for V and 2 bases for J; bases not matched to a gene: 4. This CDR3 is CSATDRGPYNEQFF. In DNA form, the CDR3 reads TGCAGTGCTACCGACAGGGGACCCTACAATGAGCAGTTCTTC.

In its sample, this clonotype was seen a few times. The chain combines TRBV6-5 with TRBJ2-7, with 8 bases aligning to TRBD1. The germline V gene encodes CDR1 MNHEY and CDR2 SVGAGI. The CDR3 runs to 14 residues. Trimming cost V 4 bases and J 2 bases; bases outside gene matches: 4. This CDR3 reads CASSWTGSAYEQYF. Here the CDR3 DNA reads TGTGCCAGCAGTTGGACAGGGAGCGCCTACGAGCAGTACTTC.

The CDR3 DNA is TGCAGTGGGGCCTTGGGGGGCGACTACAATGAGCAGTTCTTC. Amino acids: CSGALGGDYNEQFF. The rearrangement joins TRBV20-1 to TRBJ2-1; D possibly uses TRBD1 or TRBD2 (6 bases each). Germline V gene lookup returns CDR1 DFQATT and CDR2 SNEGSKA (reference sequence). This CDR3 spans 14 amino acids. The V and J ends lost 7 bases and 3 bases respectively, with 16 bases between them.

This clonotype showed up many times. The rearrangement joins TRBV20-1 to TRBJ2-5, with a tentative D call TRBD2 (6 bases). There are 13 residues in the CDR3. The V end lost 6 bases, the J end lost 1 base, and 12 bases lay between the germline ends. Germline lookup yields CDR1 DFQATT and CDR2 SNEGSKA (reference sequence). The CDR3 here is CSARRRGQETQYF. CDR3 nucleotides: TGCAGTGCCAGGAGGCGGGGCCAAGAGACCCAGTACTTC.

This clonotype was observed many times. The CDR3 protein is CASSLFQSGQETQYF. CDR3 coding DNA: TGTGCCAGCAGTTTATTTCAGTCAGGCCAAGAGACCCAGTACTTC. The chain joins TRBV12-3 or TRBV12-4 to TRBJ2-5; D is ambiguous. This CDR3 is built from 15 residues. V lost 2 bases to trimming and J lost 1 base, with 11 bases between them.

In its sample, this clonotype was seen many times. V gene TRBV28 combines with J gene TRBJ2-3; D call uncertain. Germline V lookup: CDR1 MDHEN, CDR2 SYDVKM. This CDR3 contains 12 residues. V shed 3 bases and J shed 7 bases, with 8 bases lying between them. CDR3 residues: CASSLADYTQYF. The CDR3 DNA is TGTGCCAGCAGTTTGGCGGATTATACGCAGTATTTT.

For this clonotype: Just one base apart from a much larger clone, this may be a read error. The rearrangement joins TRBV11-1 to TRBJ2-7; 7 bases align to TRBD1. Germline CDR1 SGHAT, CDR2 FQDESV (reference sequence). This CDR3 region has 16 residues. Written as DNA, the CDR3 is TGTGCCAGCAGCCCGGTGGGACAGCTCCACTCCTACGAGCAGAACTTC. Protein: CASSPVGQLHSYEQNF.

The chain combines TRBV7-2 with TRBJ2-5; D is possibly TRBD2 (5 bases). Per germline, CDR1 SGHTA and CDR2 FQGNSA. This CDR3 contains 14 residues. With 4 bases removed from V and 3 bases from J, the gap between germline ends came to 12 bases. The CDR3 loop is CASSYIREEETQYF. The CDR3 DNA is TGTGCCAGCAGCTATATTCGGGAAGAAGAGACCCAGTACTTC.

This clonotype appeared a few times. The CDR3 nucleotides read TGTGCCACCCCGGGACAGGCATTCCCCTACGAGCAGTACTTC. Translation: CATPGQAFPYEQYF. J is TRBJ2-7 and V is TRBV7-9; 8 bases fit TRBD1. The CDR3 extends over 14 amino acids. Germline V gene data show CDR1 as SEHNR and CDR2 as FQNEAQ (reference sequence). J lost 2 bases, V lost 10 bases, and 10 bases had no gene match.

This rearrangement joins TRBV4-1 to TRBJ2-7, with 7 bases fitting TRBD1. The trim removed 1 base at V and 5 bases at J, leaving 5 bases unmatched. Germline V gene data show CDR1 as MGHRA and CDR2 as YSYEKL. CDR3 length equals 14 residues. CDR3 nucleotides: TGCGCCAGCAGCCAAGTGACAGGGAGTAACGAGCAGTACTTC. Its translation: CASSQVTGSNEQYF.

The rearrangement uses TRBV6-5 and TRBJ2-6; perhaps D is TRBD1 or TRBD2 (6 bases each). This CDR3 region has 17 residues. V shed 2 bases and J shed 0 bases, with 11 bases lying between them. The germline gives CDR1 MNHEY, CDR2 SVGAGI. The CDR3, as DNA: TGTGCCAGCAGTTACGGGGGGCCCGTCTCTGGGGCCAACGTCCTGACTTTC. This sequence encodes CASSYGGPVSGANVLTF.

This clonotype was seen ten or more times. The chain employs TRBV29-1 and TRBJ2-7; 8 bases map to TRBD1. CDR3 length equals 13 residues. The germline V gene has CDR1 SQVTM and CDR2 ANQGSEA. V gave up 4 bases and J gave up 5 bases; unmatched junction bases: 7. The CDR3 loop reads CSVGDRFIDEQYF. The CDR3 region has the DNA TGCAGCGTTGGGGACAGGTTCATCGACGAGCAGTACTTC.